One sample yielded the 28 T cell receptor beta chains listed below, sequenced in a study of PD-1 blockade in classical Hodgkin lymphoma. Repertoires were generated with immunoSEQ multiplex PCR, while TCRdb's copy carries only in-frame clones and drops some. Of 12,000 or so clones listed, around 84% are singletons. Exposure to brentuximab vedotin varied, and each patient had relapsed following autologous stem cell transplantation. The material sequenced was peripheral blood mononuclear cells (PBMCs), taken at baseline. These receptors came from a human donor with classical Hodgkin lymphoma.

The chain combines TRBV6-1 with TRBJ1-2; D gene uncertain. The V end was cut by 6 bases, the J end by 3 bases, with 5 bases between. This CDR3 contains 11 residues. In germline, CDR1 is MNHNS, CDR2 SASEGT. CDR3 coding DNA: TGTGCCAGCAGCAGATACTATGGCTACACCTTC. Translating it yields CASSRYYGYTF.

The V call is TRBV2, the J call TRBJ2-5, with D possibly matching TRBD1 (5 bases). V dropped 2 bases and J dropped 2 bases, with 6 bases sitting between them. From germline, CDR1 is SNHLY and CDR2 FYNNEI. The length of the CDR3 is 13 residues. The CDR3 protein is CASSETGQETQYF. For the CDR3, the DNA is TGTGCCAGCAGTGAAACAGGACAAGAGACCCAGTACTTC.

V and J are TRBV18 and TRBJ2-4, with D unresolved. This CDR3 has 14 amino acids. The V and J ends lost 3 bases and 0 bases respectively, with 6 bases between them. Germline V gene data show CDR1 as KGHSH and CDR2 as LQKENI. CDR3: CASSPSVAKNIQYF. In nucleotides, the CDR3 is TGTGCCAGCTCACCCTCCGTAGCCAAAAACATTCAGTACTTC.

On this clone: At one end, the junction sequence differs from germline, possibly due to a read error. This chain links TRBV7-7 with TRBJ2-5; 14 bases are a match to TRBD2. This CDR3 is 17 amino acids long. Germline CDR1 reads SSHAT; CDR2 reads FNYEAQ (reference sequence). The CDR3 reads CASSLGLAGALQETQYF. Written as DNA, the CDR3 is TGTGCTAGCAGCTTGGGACTAGCGGGGGCATTACAAGAGACCCAGTACTTC.

The rearrangement links TRBV28 to TRBJ1-1, with a weak D call TRBD1 (6 bases). The germline V and J ends were trimmed by 5 bases and 11 bases, with 15 bases remaining between them. The CDR3 extends over 12 amino acids. Per the germline V gene, CDR1 is MDHEN and CDR2 is SYDVKM. The CDR3, as DNA: TGTGCCAGCAGTACACAGGGATTTAGGGCTTTCTTT. This gives the protein CASSTQGFRAFF.

The rearrangement uses TRBV7-8 and TRBJ1-1, with D uncertain. The V end was cut by 1 base, the J end by 8 bases, with 14 bases between. Germline V gives CDR1 SGHVS, CDR2 FQNEAQ. The CDR3 extends over 14 amino acids. As DNA, the CDR3 is TGTGCCAGCAGCTTAGGAACCGACACCAGGGAAGCTTTCTTT. Its translation: CASSLGTDTREAFF. The full variable domain, its missing parts supplied by reference TRBV7-8 and TRBJ1-1, is GAGVSQSPRYKVAKRGQDVALRCDPISGHVSLFWYQQALGQGPEFLTYFQNEAQLDKSGLPSDRFFAERPEGSVSTLKIQRTQQEDSAVYLCASSLGTDTREAFFGQGTRLTVV.

V is TRBV7-2 and J is TRBJ2-1; 8 nucleotides align to TRBD2. This CDR3 comprises 16 residues. Germline V CDR1 and CDR2: SGHTA, FQGNSA. After removal of 2 bases from V and 0 bases from J, the junction contained 3 bases not matched to a gene. The chain's CDR3 is CASSLTGTSSYNEQFF. CDR3 DNA: TGTGCCAGCAGCTTAACCGGGACTAGCTCCTACAATGAGCAGTTCTTC.

Only one count was recorded for this clone. This rearrangement joins TRBV6-6 to TRBJ2-7; tentatively, D is TRBD2 (6 bases). Germline V gene data show CDR1 as MNHNY and CDR2 as SVGAGI (reference sequence). The ends were cut back, 7 bases at V and 0 bases at J, with 16 bases in the middle. The CDR3 runs 15 residues. CDR3 sequence (DNA): TGTGCCAGCACCACACGGGCGGGGTACTCCTACGAGCAGTACTTC. Protein: CASTTRAGYSYEQYF.

This sequence joins TRBV25-1 and TRBJ1-3; the match to TRBD1 covers 7 bases. CDR1 and CDR2 from the germline V gene are MGHDK and SYGVNS. This CDR3 has 15 amino acids. V lost 3 bases, J lost 4 bases, and 6 bases stayed unmatched. The DNA of the CDR3 is TGTGCCAGCAGTGATGCTATAGGGGGCGGAAACACCATATATTTT. Translating gives CASSDAIGGGNTIYF.

The chain has TRBV9 and TRBJ2-1; no clear D gene. Trimming removed 3 bases at V and 0 bases at J, with 13 bases between. Germline assignment: CDR1 SGDLS and CDR2 YYNGEE. CDR3 length equals 16 residues. This CDR3 reads CASSGGLGGSYNEQFF. The CDR3 DNA sequence: TGTGCCAGCAGCGGAGGTCTAGGCGGCTCCTACAATGAGCAGTTCTTC.

The chain carries TRBV10-2 and TRBJ1-2, with D possibly TRBD1 on 6 matching bases. Trimming removed 4 bases at V and 4 bases at J, with 19 bases between. Germline V gene data show CDR1 as WSHSY and CDR2 as SAAADI. This CDR3 has 16 amino acids. The CDR3 DNA reads TGCGCCAGCAGTGGCAATCGGGACAAAGGCTCCTATGGCTACACCTTC. Translation gives CASSGNRDKGSYGYTF.

This chain uses TRBV6-5 with TRBJ2-7; 11 bases agree with TRBD2. This CDR3 has 13 amino acids. J was trimmed by 5 bases and V by 6 bases; bases with no gene match: 3. Germline V gene sequence: CDR1 MNHEY, CDR2 SVGAGI. The CDR3 sequence is CASRKLAGDEQYF. The CDR3 coding sequence is TGTGCCAGCAGGAAACTAGCGGGAGACGAGCAGTACTTC.

The rearrangement links TRBV28 to TRBJ2-7; maybe TRBD2 (6 bases). CDR1 and CDR2 from the germline V gene are MDHEN and SYDVKM. Trimming cost V 4 bases and J 13 bases, with 17 bases left between them. CDR3 size: 12 residues. The CDR3 coding sequence is TGTGCCAGCAGTTCCTCTTGGGGGGAGGCCTACTTC. Translation gives CASSSSWGEAYF.

The V and J genes are TRBV30 and TRBJ1-2; D may be TRBD1 (6 bases). Trimming left V 3 bases short and J 8 bases short, with 7 bases between. The CDR3 contains 10 residues. Germline V gene data show CDR1 as GTSNPN and CDR2 as SVGIG (reference sequence). CDR3 DNA: TGTGCCTGGAGCAGGGGCGGCTACACCTTC. Its translation: CAWSRGGYTF.

Details on this clone: Mismatch with germline at one junction end may stem from a read error. This sequence joins TRBV19 and TRBJ1-4; D is unclear. Germline V gene lookup returns CDR1 LNHDA and CDR2 SQIVND (reference sequence). The CDR3 contains 14 residues. The CDR3 reads CATSIGRNNEKLFF. CDR3 nucleotides: TGTGCCACTAGTATCGGGCGAAATAATGAAAAACTGTTTTTT.

This clone was seen a few times. The chain joins TRBV7-2 to TRBJ1-1; no firm D call. Trimming left V 5 bases short and J 6 bases short, with 13 bases between. Germline lookup yields CDR1 SGHTA and CDR2 FQGNSA. This CDR3 region has 13 residues. CDR3 sequence: CASSPPAVPEAFF. The CDR3 nucleotides are TGTGCCAGCAGCCCTCCTGCGGTACCTGAAGCTTTCTTT.

The chain uses TRBV5-4 and TRBJ1-2; TRBD1 matches at 8 bases. The V gene end was trimmed by 3 bases and the J gene end by 8 bases; junction bases not matched to a gene: 9. The germline CDR1 and CDR2 sequences are SGHNT and YYREEE (reference sequence). CDR3 length: 14 amino acids. In DNA form, the CDR3 reads TGTGCCAGCAGCTCGACAGGGGTAGGACTCGGCTACACCTTC. This sequence encodes CASSSTGVGLGYTF.

The chain joins TRBV5-6 to TRBJ2-5; D possibly matches TRBD1 or TRBD2 (5 bases each). CDR3 length: 14 amino acids. Germline values: CDR1 SGHDT, CDR2 YYEEEE. V shed 2 bases and J shed 5 bases, with 13 bases lying between them. CDR3 bases: TGTGCCAGCAGCTTATCGGGGACGGGGGAGACCCAGTACTTC. This codes for CASSLSGTGETQYF.

This rearrangement joins TRBV15 to TRBJ2-7; 9 nucleotides line up with TRBD1. The CDR3 spans 16 residues. The V segment lost 4 bases and the J segment 2 bases; nucleotides outside the gene matches: 9. Germline V gene sequence: CDR1 LNHNV, CDR2 YYDKDF (reference sequence). In nucleotides, the CDR3 is TGTGCCACCAGCACTTACAGGGGGCACGACCCCTACGAGCAGTACTTC. It is translated as CATSTYRGHDPYEQYF. Variable domain in full (rest from reference TRBV15 and TRBJ2-7): DAMVIQNPRYQVTQFGKPVTLSCSQTLNHNVMYWYQQKSSQAPKLLFHYYDKDFNNEADTPDNFQSRRPNTSFCFLDIRSPGLGDTAMYLCATSTYRGHDPYEQYFGPGTRLTVT.

Here the CDR3 reads CASSLGGSQETQYF. Written as DNA, the CDR3 is TGTGCCAGCAGCTTAGGTGGCAGTCAAGAGACCCAGTACTTC. This chain links TRBV7-2 with TRBJ2-5; D gene ambiguous. The CDR3 is 14 residues long. Trimming shortened V by 1 base and J by 2 bases, and 8 bases separated the two germline ends. In germline, CDR1 is SGHTA, CDR2 FQGNSA.

This chain connects TRBV7-3 to TRBJ2-7; 8 bases align to TRBD2. This CDR3 region has 15 residues. The J segment lost 2 bases and the V segment lost 5 bases, leaving 8 bases of the junction unmatched. CDR1 is SGHTA and CDR2 is FQGTGA in the germline V gene. CDR3 DNA: TGTGCCAGCAGCACCAAACTAGCGGAACCCTACGAGCAGTACTTC. Amino acids: CASSTKLAEPYEQYF.

The chain carries TRBV27 and TRBJ2-7; perhaps TRBD2 as D (6 bases). Trimming took 5 bases from V and 7 from J, leaving 21 bases between them. Germline CDR1 MNHEY, CDR2 SMNVEV (reference sequence). The CDR3 has 15 residues. CDR3 DNA: TGTGCCAGCAGTATCTCCGGGACTCTTGTCCGGGAGCAGTACTTC. Translation: CASSISGTLVREQYF.

This chain joins TRBV6-5 and TRBJ1-4; no reliable D call. The germline V gene encodes CDR1 MNHEY and CDR2 SVGAGI. The V end lost 7 bases, the J end lost 8 bases, and 20 bases lay between the germline ends. The CDR3 extends over 15 amino acids. The CDR3 DNA is TGTGCCAGCACCGACGGTTGGGGAGGAGAAGAAAAACTGTTTTTT. Residues: CASTDGWGGEEKLFF.

The chain employs TRBV18 and TRBJ1-1; TRBD1 matches 11 bases. The CDR3 runs 15 residues. V shed 5 bases, J shed 5 bases, and the junction held 7 bases outside the gene matches. The germline gives CDR1 KGHSH, CDR2 LQKENI. The DNA of the CDR3 is TGTGCCAGCTCATCTGGACAGGGGGCTTTGACTGAAGCTTTCTTT. Its translation is CASSSGQGALTEAFF.

The chain has TRBV4-1 and TRBJ2-7; D call uncertain. Per the germline V gene, CDR1 is MGHRA and CDR2 is YSYEKL. The V end was cut by 6 bases, the J end by 0 bases, with 12 bases between. The CDR3 length is 14 residues. The DNA for the CDR3 is TGCGCCAGCAGTCCAGGTGGCGGCTCCTACGAGCAGTACTTC. Amino acids: CASSPGGGSYEQYF.

The rearrangement joins TRBV9 to TRBJ2-3; D is perhaps TRBD2 (5 bases). V dropped 0 bases and J dropped 5 bases, with 10 bases sitting between them. CDR1 and CDR2 (germline): SGDLS, YYNGEE. CDR3 length equals 14 residues. The CDR3 DNA reads TGTGCCAGCAGCGTAGCTAGCTTGGGAGATACGCAGTATTTT. It translates to CASSVASLGDTQYF.

CDR3 nucleotide sequence: TGTGCCAGTAGTCCCTGGGACAGGGTGACAGAGCAGTTCTTC. It is translated as CASSPWDRVTEQFF. This sequence joins TRBV19 and TRBJ2-1, with 9 nucleotides matching TRBD1. There are 14 residues in the CDR3. Looked up from germline, CDR1 is LNHDA and CDR2 is SQIVND (reference sequence). Trimming cost V 5 bases and J 10 bases; bases outside gene matches: 9.

This clone has more than one count but fewer than ten. The chain couples TRBV27 to TRBJ2-1; D is ambiguous. The V and J ends lost 3 bases and 0 bases respectively, with 6 bases between them. Germline CDR1 reads MNHEY; CDR2 reads SMNVEV (reference sequence). CDR3 size: 14 residues. The DNA of the CDR3 is TGTGCCAGCAGTTTCCGTTACTCCTACAATGAGCAGTTCTTC. Translation gives CASSFRYSYNEQFF.